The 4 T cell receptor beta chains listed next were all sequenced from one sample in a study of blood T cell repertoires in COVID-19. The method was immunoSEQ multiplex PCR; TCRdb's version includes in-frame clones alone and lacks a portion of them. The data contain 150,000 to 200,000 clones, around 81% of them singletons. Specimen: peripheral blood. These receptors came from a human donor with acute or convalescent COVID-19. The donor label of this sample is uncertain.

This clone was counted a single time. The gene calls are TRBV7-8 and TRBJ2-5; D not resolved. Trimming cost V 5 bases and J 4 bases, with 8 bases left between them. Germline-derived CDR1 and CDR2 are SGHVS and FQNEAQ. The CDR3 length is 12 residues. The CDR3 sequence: CASSPRLETQYF. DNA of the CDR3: TGTGCCAGCAGCCCGCGGTTAGAGACCCAGTACTTC.

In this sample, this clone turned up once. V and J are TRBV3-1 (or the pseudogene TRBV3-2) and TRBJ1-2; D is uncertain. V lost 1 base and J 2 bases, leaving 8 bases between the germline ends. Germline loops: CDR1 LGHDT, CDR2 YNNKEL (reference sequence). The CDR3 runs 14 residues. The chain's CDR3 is CASSQANSNYGYTF. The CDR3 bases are TGTGCCAGCAGCCAAGCGAACAGCAACTATGGCTACACCTTC.

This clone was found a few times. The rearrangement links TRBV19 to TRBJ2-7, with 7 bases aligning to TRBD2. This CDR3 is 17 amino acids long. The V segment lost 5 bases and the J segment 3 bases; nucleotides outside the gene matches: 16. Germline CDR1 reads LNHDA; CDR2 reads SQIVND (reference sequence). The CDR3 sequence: CASSPYFLADGGYEQYF. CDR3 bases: TGTGCCAGTAGTCCCTATTTCCTAGCGGACGGGGGCTACGAGCAGTACTTC.

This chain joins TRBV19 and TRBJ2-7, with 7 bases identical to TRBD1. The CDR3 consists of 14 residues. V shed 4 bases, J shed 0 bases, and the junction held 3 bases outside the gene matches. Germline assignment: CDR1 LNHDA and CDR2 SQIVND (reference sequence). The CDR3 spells CASSKGQHSYEQYF. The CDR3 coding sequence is TGTGCCAGTAGTAAGGGACAGCACTCCTACGAGCAGTACTTC. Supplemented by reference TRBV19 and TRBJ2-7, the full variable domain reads DGGITQSPKYLFRKEGQNVTLSCEQNLNHDAMYWYRQDPGQGLRLIYYSQIVNDFQKGDIAEGYSVSREKKESFPLTVTSAQKNPTAFYLCASSKGQHSYEQYFGPGTRLTVT.